At least ten counts were recorded for the clone carrying this TCR beta chain. No antigen is known for it. The time point: sample taken at primary tumor resection. Whole RNA, isolated from tumor, nontumor lung or frozen PBMC, was sequenced without prior sorting. The sample is drawn from a study of spatial heterogeneity in lung cancer. Overall study context: The study consistently detected more beta-chain than alpha-chain sequences. The study observed each unique TCR and UMI combination more than ten times on average in raw reads.

V dropped 2 bases and J dropped 1 base, with 6 bases sitting between them. This CDR3 contains 14 residues. Germline lookup yields CDR1 SGHTA and CDR2 FQGNSA. Whole-study findings and limits: There were more appearances of ubiquitous expanded tumor TCRs in blood at resection than at follow-up.

In the library, each TCR cDNA molecule bore its own unique molecular identifier. In TCRdb, the 5' RACE reads were re-called with MiXCR into one record per CDR3 protein. The data contain about 92,000 distinct CDR3 sequences, 10% to 15% of them seen just once; the ten biggest clones take up 35% to 45%. The chain couples TRBV7-2 to TRBJ1-5, with D uncertain. The sequenced sample was PBMCs, obtained at surgery. The receptor was derived from a male donor with early-stage non-small cell lung cancer. The CDR3 coding sequence is TGTGCCAGCAGCTTAATGGGGAGCAATCAGCCCCAGCATTTT. Its protein product is CASSLMGSNQPQHF.